The rows below give T cell receptor beta chains drawn from one sample of a study of graft-versus-host responses after intestinal transplantation. The table came from immunoSEQ multiplex PCR; TCRdb's copy has only in-frame clones and leaves some out. The sample has some 90,000 clones, 85% to 95% seen once. No antigen has been assigned to these receptors. Specimen: unstimulated CD8+ T cells sorted from spleen or lymph node cells, collected before transplant. All receptors come from a human donor who was the organ donor for an intestinal transplant. Both conserved end residues are part of each CDR3. Fields, in order: J gene, CDR3 length, V gene, D gene, CDR3 DNA, CDR3 protein. A D gene is named only where the DNA matches it firmly.

j_gene: TRBJ2-5; len: 13; v_gene: TRBV4-1; d_gene: -; CDR3nt: TGCGCCAGCAGCCAAGAAGACGGGGAGACCCAGTACTTC; CDR3aa: CASSQEDGETQYF
j_gene: TRBJ1-5; len: 15; v_gene: TRBV4-2; d_gene: -; CDR3nt: TGTGCCAGCAGCCAAGAAAAGCAGGGCGCCCAGCCCCAGCATTTT; CDR3aa: CASSQEKQGAQPQHF
j_gene: TRBJ2-3; len: 15; v_gene: TRBV7-9; d_gene: TRBD1; CDR3nt: TGTGCCAGCAGCTACCGACAGGGTGTAACAGATACGCAGTATTTT; CDR3aa: CASSYRQGVTDTQYF
j_gene: TRBJ2-3; len: 15; v_gene: TRBV7-3; d_gene: TRBD1; CDR3nt: TGTGCCAGCAGCCAGGGACAGGGGTTAACAGATACGCAGTATTTT; CDR3aa: CASSQGQGLTDTQYF
j_gene: TRBJ2-5; len: 13; v_gene: TRBV29-1; d_gene: -; CDR3nt: TGCAGCGTTGTACAGCCGTACCAAGAGACCCAGTACTTC; CDR3aa: CSVVQPYQETQYF
j_gene: TRBJ1-5; len: 19; v_gene: TRBV12-2; d_gene: -; CDR3nt: TGTGCAAGTCGCCCATCACGGAGGCGGGAAGAATATAGCAATCAGCCCCAGCATTTT; CDR3aa: CASRPSRRREEYSNQPQHF
j_gene: TRBJ2-1; len: 15; v_gene: TRBV7-2; d_gene: TRBD1; CDR3nt: TGTGCCAGCAGCGCCCCGACAGGGGTCACACATGAGCAGTTCTTC; CDR3aa: CASSAPTGVTHEQFF
j_gene: TRBJ2-3; len: 13; v_gene: TRBV7-2; d_gene: -; CDR3nt: TGTGCCAGCAGCTTCAGCAGGGTGGGTACGCAGTATTTT; CDR3aa: CASSFSRVGTQYF
j_gene: TRBJ2-7; len: 15; v_gene: TRBV27; d_gene: TRBD1; CDR3nt: TGTGCCAGCAGTTTACAGGGGGACAGCTTCTACGAGCAGTACTTC; CDR3aa: CASSLQGDSFYEQYF
j_gene: TRBJ1-1; len: 14; v_gene: TRBV19; d_gene: -; CDR3nt: TGTGCCAGTAGTATAGCGACAGCCAACACTGAAGCTTTCTTT; CDR3aa: CASSIATANTEAFF
j_gene: TRBJ2-5; len: 13; v_gene: TRBV19; d_gene: TRBD1; CDR3nt: TGTGCCAGTAGTGGTCAGGGGGTAGAGACCCAGTACTTC; CDR3aa: CASSGQGVETQYF
j_gene: TRBJ1-1; len: 13; v_gene: TRBV7-3; d_gene: -; CDR3nt: TGTGCCAGCAGCTTGACAGGTTACACTGAAGCTTTCTTT; CDR3aa: CASSLTGYTEAFF
j_gene: TRBJ2-1; len: 16; v_gene: TRBV7-2; d_gene: -; CDR3nt: TGTGCCAGCAGCCAGCCCTCAGGGAGCGGGTACAATGAGCAGTTCTTC; CDR3aa: CASSQPSGSGYNEQFF
j_gene: TRBJ2-1; len: 14; v_gene: TRBV2; d_gene: TRBD2; CDR3nt: TGTGCCAGCGGCGGGTGGCGGGGGGTGAATGAGCAGTTCTTC; CDR3aa: CASGGWRGVNEQFF